Following are 20 T cell receptor beta chains from one sample sequenced in a study of neurological immune-mediated disorders. One entry per CDR3 protein, called by TCRdb with MiXCR from the 5' RACE reads. The sample consists of some 46,000 distinct CDR3 sequences, approximately 4.5% of them appearing once. Sequenced: PBMCs. The source of these receptors is a woman aged 55-69 years with multiple sclerosis.

This clonotype was found many times. The rearrangement links TRBV29-1 to TRBJ2-2; D might be TRBD1 (6 bases). The ends were cut back, 6 bases at V and 2 bases at J, with 13 bases in the middle. This CDR3 comprises 14 residues. Germline CDR1 and CDR2: SQVTM and ANQGSEA. The CDR3 is CSVAAGTNTGELFF. CDR3 in DNA: TGCAGCGTAGCCGCCGGGACAAACACCGGGGAGCTGTTTTTT.

This clonotype came up many times. This sequence joins TRBV12-3 or TRBV12-4 and TRBJ2-5, with 7 positions matching TRBD2. The CDR3 runs to 13 residues. Unmatched junction bases numbered 4, after V lost 6 bases and J lost 3 bases. CDR3 sequence (DNA): TGTGCCAGCAGGAGGGCGGGGGAAGAGACCCAGTACTTC. It codes for CASRRAGEETQYF.

There are many counts of this clonotype. The chain uses TRBV6-2 or TRBV6-3 and TRBJ1-5; D may be TRBD1 (5 bases). From germline, CDR1 is MNHEY and CDR2 SVGEGT. This CDR3 has 14 residues. Trimming removed 7 bases from V and 6 bases from J, with 16 bases in between. CDR3 nucleotide sequence: TGTGCCAGCACAAAGTGGGGGTTGGGTCAGCCCCAGCATTTT. Translating gives CASTKWGLGQPQHF.

V usage is TRBV9 and J usage is TRBJ2-3, with D hard to call. This CDR3 has 14 residues. Germline CDR1 reads SGDLS; CDR2 reads YYNGEE. Trimming took off 1 base at V and 2 bases at J, with 8 bases between the two ends. Here the CDR3 reads CASSVNPDTDTQYF. The CDR3 DNA follows: TGTGCCAGCAGCGTAAACCCAGACACAGATACGCAGTATTTT.

This clonotype was counted many times. V and J are TRBV20-1 and TRBJ2-1; D is undetermined. There are 15 residues in the CDR3. V lost 1 base and J lost 5, with 15 bases in between. Germline V gene sequence: CDR1 DFQATT, CDR2 SNEGSKA (reference sequence). CDR3: CSARAPLRGNNEQFF. Here the CDR3 DNA reads TGCAGTGCTAGAGCTCCCCTTCGAGGAAACAATGAGCAGTTCTTC.

This clonotype was recorded at least ten times. The V call is TRBV6-2 or TRBV6-3, the J call TRBJ1-2, with D maybe TRBD1 (6 bases). V shed 5 bases and J shed 5 bases, with 21 bases lying between them. CDR3 length: 16 amino acids. The germline gives CDR1 MNHEY, CDR2 SVGEGT. The CDR3 sequence is CASSSPRQAAGYGYTF. The DNA for the CDR3 is TGTGCCAGCAGTAGCCCCCGACAGGCCGCCGGATATGGCTACACCTTC.

This clonotype was seen only a few times. The chain employs TRBV20-1 and TRBJ2-1; 10 bases are shared with TRBD2. This CDR3 is built from 15 residues. With 6 bases clipped from V and 5 bases from J, the junction kept 10 bases outside the gene matches. CDR1 is DFQATT and CDR2 is SNEGSKA in the germline V gene (reference sequence). CDR3 bases: TGCAGTGCCCCACTCCCACTAGCGGGGAACAATGAGCAGTTCTTC. Translation: CSAPLPLAGNNEQFF.

The count of this clonotype is one. The genes are TRBV7-2 and TRBJ2-5, with D tentatively TRBD1 (6 bases). Germline V gene lookup returns CDR1 SGHTA and CDR2 FQGNSA. Trimming removed 5 bases from V and 7 bases from J, with 14 bases in between. The CDR3 is made up of 13 amino acids. CDR3 sequence reads: CASSGTGYGTQYF. The CDR3 nucleotides read TGTGCCAGCAGCGGTACAGGGTACGGGACCCAGTACTTC.

This clonotype was seen ten or more times. The V gene is TRBV20-1, the J gene TRBJ2-7; D is possibly TRBD1 or TRBD2 (5 bases each). From germline, CDR1 is DFQATT and CDR2 SNEGSKA (reference sequence). Trimming took off 5 bases at V and 0 bases at J, with 14 bases between the two ends. The length of the CDR3 is 14 residues. The CDR3 loop is CSAYGTESSYEQYF. CDR3 DNA: TGCAGTGCTTACGGGACCGAGAGCTCCTACGAGCAGTACTTC.

This clonotype was picked up a small number of times. The chain employs TRBV7-8 and TRBJ2-1; D remains unclear. CDR1 and CDR2 from the germline V gene are SGHVS and FQNEAQ. The V end was cut by 2 bases, the J end by 4 bases, with 21 bases between. This CDR3 comprises 18 residues. CDR3: CASSLTVSSRFWYNEQFF. CDR3 DNA sequence: TGTGCCAGCAGCTTAACCGTGTCTAGTCGGTTTTGGTACAATGAGCAGTTCTTC.

The chain recombines TRBV12-3 or TRBV12-4 with TRBJ2-1; 7 bases map to TRBD2. V shed 5 bases, J shed 3 bases, and the junction held 7 bases outside the gene matches. CDR3 size: 15 residues. In DNA form, the CDR3 reads TGTGCCAGCAGTACTAGACTAGCCGGCTACAATGAGCAGTTCTTC. Translated: CASSTRLAGYNEQFF.

This clonotype has ten or more counts. The chain is built from TRBV3-1 and TRBJ2-1; D is perhaps TRBD1 (5 bases). Between the trimmed V and J ends, which lost 3 bases and 0 bases, there was a span of 9 bases. The CDR3 runs 15 residues. Germline CDR1 reads LGHDT; CDR2 reads YNNKEL (reference sequence). CDR3 nucleotide sequence: TGTGCCAGCAGCCAGGGGCGCCTCTCCTACAATGAGCAGTTCTTC. Translated: CASSQGRLSYNEQFF.

This clonotype was detected many times. The genes are TRBV20-1 and TRBJ2-5; D ambiguous. Germline lookup yields CDR1 DFQATT and CDR2 SNEGSKA (reference sequence). The V gene lost 0 bases and the J gene lost 2 bases, with 10 bases spanning the gap. The CDR3 runs 14 residues. The CDR3 spells CSARDYGSQETQYF. The CDR3 DNA reads TGCAGTGCTAGAGACTACGGCAGTCAAGAGACCCAGTACTTC.

The chain couples TRBV20-1 to TRBJ2-7; D possibly corresponds to TRBD1 (7 bases). V was trimmed by 0 bases and J by 1 base, leaving 13 bases between them. The germline gives CDR1 DFQATT, CDR2 SNEGSKA (reference sequence). The CDR3 contains 15 residues. As DNA, the CDR3 is TGCAGTGCTAGAGATAGACAGGGAGGTTCCTACGAGCAGTACTTC. It specifies CSARDRQGGSYEQYF.

The sample holds a few counts of this clonotype. This rearrangement joins TRBV6-2 or TRBV6-3 to TRBJ2-1; 10 bases are shared with TRBD2. V lost 2 bases to trimming and J lost 7 bases; unmatched junction nucleotides: 5. Germline values: CDR1 MNHEY, CDR2 SVGEGT. There are 15 residues in the CDR3. For the CDR3, the DNA is TGTGCCAGCAGTTACCGGCTAGCGGGGGAGAATGAGCAGTTCTTC. It yields the protein CASSYRLAGENEQFF.

This clonotype was seen many times. The chain is built from TRBV5-1 and TRBJ2-2; no definite D call. The V gene lost 2 bases and the J gene lost 5 bases, with 13 bases spanning the gap. This CDR3 spans 15 amino acids. Germline CDR1 is SGHRS and CDR2 is YFSETQ. DNA of the CDR3: TGCGCCAGCAGCTTCCTAGATTCCGGGACCGGGGAGCTGTTTTTT. It specifies CASSFLDSGTGELFF.

This clonotype appeared a few times. The chain employs TRBV20-1 and TRBJ2-3; TRBD2 matches 7 bases. CDR1 and CDR2 from the germline V gene are DFQATT and SNEGSKA (reference sequence). V shed 7 bases, J shed 4 bases, and the junction held 14 bases outside the gene matches. This CDR3 spans 15 amino acids. CDR3 nucleotide sequence: TGCAGTGAAGGGACTACTACCGGGGGAGCAGATACGCAGTATTTT. It specifies CSEGTTTGGADTQYF.

This clonotype appeared a few times. V is TRBV27 and J is TRBJ2-3; D remains ambiguous. Trimming took off 6 bases at V and 10 bases at J, with 17 bases between the two ends. Looked up from germline, CDR1 is MNHEY and CDR2 is SMNVEV (reference sequence). CDR3 length: 13 residues. CDR3 region: CASRSRFAISQYF. The CDR3 nucleotides read TGTGCCAGCAGGAGCCGTTTCGCCATTTCGCAGTATTTT.

The J gene is TRBJ2-3, the V gene TRBV7-9, with a weak D call TRBD2 (5 bases). CDR3 length: 14 amino acids. The V end lost 6 bases, the J end lost 2 bases, and 12 bases lay between the germline ends. The germline gives CDR1 SEHNR, CDR2 FQNEAQ (reference sequence). Written as DNA, the CDR3 is TGTGCCAGCAGTTTGGTAGCGACCACAGATACGCAGTATTTT. It is translated as CASSLVATTDTQYF.

In this sample, this clonotype turned up many times. The chain links TRBV15 to TRBJ1-4; a weak D match, TRBD1 (5 bases). V was shortened by 5 bases and J by 0 bases, with 13 bases between the two germline ends. This CDR3 comprises 16 residues. Germline V gives CDR1 LNHNV, CDR2 YYDKDF (reference sequence). The CDR3 here is CATSGALFATNEKLFF. The CDR3 nucleotides are TGTGCCACCAGCGGGGCCCTCTTTGCAACTAATGAAAAACTGTTTTTT. The entire variable domain, with the rest obtained from reference TRBV15 and TRBJ1-4, is as follows: DAMVIQNPRYQVTQFGKPVTLSCSQTLNHNVMYWYQQKSSQAPKLLFHYYDKDFNNEADTPDNFQSRRPNTSFCFLDIRSPGLGDTAMYLCATSGALFATNEKLFFGSGTQLSVL.